The rows below give T cell receptor beta chains drawn from one sample of a study of OX40 agonist ivuxolimab in advanced cancers. Clones were sequenced by immunoSEQ multiplex PCR, and TCRdb holds only the in-frame ones, with some missing. The sample includes roughly 99,000 clones, 91% seen only once; the top ten take 1% to 1.5%. The input for sequencing was CD4+ or CD8+ T cells sorted from blood, taken in a trial of the OX40 agonist ivuxolimab. The receptors were gathered from an adult with an advanced solid tumor such as melanoma, head and neck, liver or kidney cancer. CDR3s include the opening cysteine and the closing phenylalanine or tryptophan. The D gene is left open where the match is weak. Size is stated for part of the rows, as once, few or many counts, or as a class when the clone is expanded.

D	V	J	size	DNA	CDR3
.	TRBV6-6	TRBJ1-1	.	TGTGCCAGCAGGTTTGGGGGGAACACTGAAGCTTTCTTT	CASRFGGNTEAFF
.	TRBV6-5	TRBJ2-7	.	TGTGCCAGCAGTCCTGCTGGGACTTCCCCTTACGAGCAGTACTTC	CASSPAGTSPYEQYF
.	TRBV5-1	TRBJ2-2	.	TGCGCCAGCAGCTTGATCATGGGGGACACCGGGGAGCTGTTTTTT	CASSLIMGDTGELFF
.	TRBV28	TRBJ2-2	.	TGTGCCAGCAGTTCCCGATACAGGGCCGGGGAGCTGTTTTTT	CASSSRYRAGELFF
.	TRBV13	TRBJ2-7	.	TGTGCCAGCAGCTCGGGGGACCTCTCCTACGAGCAGTACTTC	CASSSGDLSYEQYF
TRBD1	TRBV5-1	TRBJ2-7	.	TGCGCCAGCAGCTCGGGACAGGAAATCTACGAGCAGTACTTC	CASSSGQEIYEQYF
.	TRBV28	TRBJ1-1	.	TGTGCCACCTTCAGGGAGACTGAAGCTTTCTTT	CATFRETEAFF
.	TRBV29-1	TRBJ1-1	.	TGCAGCGTTGAAGTTTTGGGGGTCCTCTCTGGAGCTTTCTTT	CSVEVLGVLSGAFF
.	TRBV7-9	TRBJ2-2	once	TGTGCCAGCAGCTTATCCACAGGAAATTATAACACCGGGGAGCTGTTTTTT	CASSLSTGNYNTGELFF
.	TRBV2	TRBJ2-1	once	TGTGCCAGCAGTGTGGAGGATAGGGGTGAGCAGTTCTTC	CASSVEDRGEQFF
.	TRBV14	TRBJ2-2	.	TGTGCCAGCAGTTACAACTCGAACACCGGGGAGCTGTTTTTT	CASSYNSNTGELFF
.	TRBV4-1	TRBJ1-5	.	TGCGCCAGCAGCTCCCAACCCGATCAGCCCCAGCATTTT	CASSSQPDQPQHF
.	TRBV6-4	TRBJ1-1	.	TGTGCCAGCAGTGAAAGGAATCTTAACACTGAAGCTTTCTTT	CASSERNLNTEAFF
.	TRBV6-5	TRBJ1-1	.	TGTGCCAGCAGCCCTCTGGTGGGGCTGAACACTGAAGCTTTCTTT	CASSPLVGLNTEAFF
.	TRBV25-1	TRBJ2-7	once	TGTGCCAGCAGTGAACTGCTGGAATCCGAGCAGTACTTC	CASSELLESEQYF
TRBD1	TRBV5-5	TRBJ1-1	.	TGTGCCAGCAGCCCACAGGGGGCATCCTTCACTGAAGCTTTCTTT	CASSPQGASFTEAFF
.	TRBV21-1	TRBJ2-7	.	TGTGCCACCGGGTGGCGGGAGAAGTACTTC	CATGWREKYF
.	TRBV5-5	TRBJ1-5	.	TGTGCCAGCAGCTCCCATCCCTCCCTGGGATGGCCCCAGCATTTT	CASSSHPSLGWPQHF
TRBD2	TRBV19	TRBJ2-1	.	TGTGCCACTATAGCGGGAGGCGGTAATGAGCAGTTCTTC	CATIAGGGNEQFF
.	TRBV6-1	TRBJ2-1	.	TGTGCCAGCACGAGTTCAGGGGCCCTCTACAATGAGCAGTTCTTC	CASTSSGALYNEQFF
.	TRBV9	TRBJ1-4	.	TGTGCCAGCAGCGAATCTACTACAGCAGCAACTAATGAAAAACTGTTTTTT	CASSESTTAATNEKLFF
.	TRBV28	TRBJ1-5	.	TGTGCTGCGAAACCCCAAGGGGTGGGCAATCAGCCCCAGCATTTT	CAAKPQGVGNQPQHF
TRBD2	TRBV28	TRBJ2-1	.	TGTGCCAGCAGTTCCTCTCGGGCGGGAGCTTACAATGAGCAGTTCTTC	CASSSSRAGAYNEQFF
.	TRBV6-5	TRBJ2-6	.	TGTGCCAGCAGTTACGAGGGGAGCACTGGGGCCAACGTCCTGACTTTC	CASSYEGSTGANVLTF
TRBD1	TRBV30	TRBJ1-6	.	TGTGCCTGGAGTACAGGGGACAGGGTCGAATATAATTCACCCCTCCACTTT	CAWSTGDRVEYNSPLHF
.	TRBV5-1	TRBJ2-3	.	TGCGCCAGCAGTCCCGGGGGCGGGGGTAGCACAGATACGCAGTATTTT	CASSPGGGGSTDTQYF
.	TRBV5-1	TRBJ1-1	.	TGCGCCAGCAGCCCAGGGGCGCAGAACACTGAAGCTTTCTTT	CASSPGAQNTEAFF
.	TRBV7-2	TRBJ2-3	once	TGTGCCAGCAGCTTAACGGGCCGTGCTATAACAGATACGCAGTATTTT	CASSLTGRAITDTQYF
.	TRBV4-3	TRBJ2-6	few	TGCGCCAGCAGCCAAGATAGACTCCCTGGCGTCCTGACTTTC	CASSQDRLPGVLTF
.	TRBV10-3	TRBJ2-3	.	TGTGCCATCAGTGAGTCGGCAGACCGTGGGGGTCCAGATACGCAGTATTTT	CAISESADRGGPDTQYF
.	TRBV29-1	TRBJ1-3	.	TGCAGCGTTGAAGAGCGGCGACAGCTCTCTGGAAACACCATATATTTT	CSVEERRQLSGNTIYF
.	TRBV29-1	TRBJ1-5	.	TGCAGCGTGGGGGAGACCAATCAGCCCCAGCATTTT	CSVGETNQPQHF
.	TRBV6-1	TRBJ1-1	once	TGTGCCAGCAGCGCAGCCAGGGGCACTGAAGCTTTCTTT	CASSAARGTEAFF
.	TRBV7-2	TRBJ1-2	many	TGTGCCAGCAGCAATTTGACAGACTTGAACTATGGCTACACCTTC	CASSNLTDLNYGYTF
.	TRBV28	TRBJ2-2	.	TGTGCCAGCAGCAAAGGTGGCAGGGACACCGGGGAGCTGTTTTTT	CASSKGGRDTGELFF
.	TRBV30	TRBJ2-7	.	TGTGCCTGGAGTGTAGGCTACGAGCAGTACTTC	CAWSVGYEQYF
.	TRBV7-8	TRBJ1-5	.	TGTGCCAGCAGCTTAGACCCCATAGGGGGAAGCCAGCCCCAGCATTTT	CASSLDPIGGSQPQHF
.	TRBV5-1	TRBJ2-1	.	TGCGCCAGCAGCGGTAGCGTTCAATTCAATGAGCAGTTCTTC	CASSGSVQFNEQFF
TRBD1	TRBV6-5	TRBJ2-2	.	TGTGCCAGCAGTTCGTGGGACAGGGATTCCGGGGAGCTGTTTTTT	CASSSWDRDSGELFF
.	TRBV5-1	TRBJ1-1	.	TGCGCCAGCAGCTTACAGGCTTCGAACACTGAAGCTTTCTTT	CASSLQASNTEAFF
TRBD1	TRBV6-1	TRBJ2-7	.	TGTGCCAGCAGTGATCCATTGACAGGGGACTCCTACGAGCAGTACTTC	CASSDPLTGDSYEQYF
.	TRBV12-5	TRBJ2-5	.	TGTGCTAGTGGTTTGGGGTCTATTAGGGGGACCCAGTACTTC	CASGLGSIRGTQYF